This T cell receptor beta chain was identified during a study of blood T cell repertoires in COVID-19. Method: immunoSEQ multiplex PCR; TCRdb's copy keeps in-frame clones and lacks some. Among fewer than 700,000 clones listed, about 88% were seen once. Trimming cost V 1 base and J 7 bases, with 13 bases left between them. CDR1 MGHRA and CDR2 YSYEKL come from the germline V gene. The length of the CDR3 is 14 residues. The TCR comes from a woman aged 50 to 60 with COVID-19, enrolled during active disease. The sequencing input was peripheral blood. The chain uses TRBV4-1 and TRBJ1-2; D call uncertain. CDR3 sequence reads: CASSQGVWASGYTF. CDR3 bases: TGCGCCAGCAGCCAAGGGGTCTGGGCGAGTGGCTACACCTTC.